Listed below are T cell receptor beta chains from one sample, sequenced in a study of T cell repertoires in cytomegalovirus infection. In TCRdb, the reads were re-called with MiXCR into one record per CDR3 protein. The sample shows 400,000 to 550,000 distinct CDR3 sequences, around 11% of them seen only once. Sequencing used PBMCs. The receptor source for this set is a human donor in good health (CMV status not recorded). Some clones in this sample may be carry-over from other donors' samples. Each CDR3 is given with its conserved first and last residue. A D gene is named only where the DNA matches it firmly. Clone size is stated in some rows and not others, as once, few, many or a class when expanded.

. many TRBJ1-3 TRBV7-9 TGTGCCAGCAGCCCCCCGAACGTCTCTGGAAACACCATATATTTT CASSPPNVSGNTIYF
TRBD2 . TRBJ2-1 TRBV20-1 TGCAGTGCTAGTAATTGGCGGGAGGGTGGCAATGAGCAGTTCTTC CSASNWREGGNEQFF
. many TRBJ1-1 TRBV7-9 TGTGCCAGCAGCCGGGGGGGTAGTAACACTGAAGCTTTCTTT CASSRGGSNTEAFF
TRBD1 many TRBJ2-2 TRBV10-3 TGTGCCACCGGGACAGGGGGACTAACCGGGGAGCTGTTTTTT CATGTGGLTGELFF
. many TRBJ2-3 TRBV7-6 TGTGCCAGCAGCTTAGGAGGGGTCCTGCTAAGGGATACGCAGTATTTT CASSLGGVLLRDTQYF
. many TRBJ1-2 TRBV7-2 TGTGCCAGCAGCTTACTGGGTTTCTATGGCTACACCTTC CASSLLGFYGYTF
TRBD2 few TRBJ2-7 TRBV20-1 TGCAGTGCTCTACCTAGCGGGGGGGCTTCCGAGCAGTACTTC CSALPSGGASEQYF
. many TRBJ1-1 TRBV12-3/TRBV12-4 TGTGCCAGCATCAAAGGGGGACAAATCACTGAAGCTTTCTTT CASIKGGQITEAFF
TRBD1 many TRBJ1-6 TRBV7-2 TGTGCCAGCAGCCACGGACAGGCCAGTTCACCCCTCCACTTT CASSHGQASSPLHF
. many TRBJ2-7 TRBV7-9 TGTGCCAGCAGCTTGAACCCCTACGAGCAGTACTTC CASSLNPYEQYF
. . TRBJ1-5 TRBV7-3 TGTGCCAGCAGCTCCGACCGGTTACAGCCCCAGCATTTT CASSSDRLQPQHF
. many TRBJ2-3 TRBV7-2 TGTGCCAGCAGCTCCTTCCCGGCGGGCACAGATACGCAGTATTTT CASSSFPAGTDTQYF
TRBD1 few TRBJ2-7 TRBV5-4 TGTGCCAGCAGCGAAAAGGACAGGGGTGGTTCCTACGAGCAGTACTTC CASSEKDRGGSYEQYF
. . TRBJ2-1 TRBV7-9 TGTGCCAGCGGGACGCTTGGTAAGCAGTTCTTC CASGTLGKQFF
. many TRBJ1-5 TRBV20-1 TGCAGTGCTAGAGGGGGAGGGCAGCCCCAGCATTTT CSARGGGQPQHF
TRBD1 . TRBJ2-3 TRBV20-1 TGCAGTGCTAGAACCGGGACAGGGTACCGGACAGGGTTAGATACGCAGTATTTT CSARTGTGYRTGLDTQYF
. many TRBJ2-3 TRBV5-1 TGCGCCAGCCGGGGGGCAGGGAGGAGGGCAGATACGCAGTATTTT CASRGAGRRADTQYF
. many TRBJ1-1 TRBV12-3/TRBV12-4 TGTGCCAGCAGTTCTCAGGACACCCCGAACACTGAAGCTTTCTTT CASSSQDTPNTEAFF